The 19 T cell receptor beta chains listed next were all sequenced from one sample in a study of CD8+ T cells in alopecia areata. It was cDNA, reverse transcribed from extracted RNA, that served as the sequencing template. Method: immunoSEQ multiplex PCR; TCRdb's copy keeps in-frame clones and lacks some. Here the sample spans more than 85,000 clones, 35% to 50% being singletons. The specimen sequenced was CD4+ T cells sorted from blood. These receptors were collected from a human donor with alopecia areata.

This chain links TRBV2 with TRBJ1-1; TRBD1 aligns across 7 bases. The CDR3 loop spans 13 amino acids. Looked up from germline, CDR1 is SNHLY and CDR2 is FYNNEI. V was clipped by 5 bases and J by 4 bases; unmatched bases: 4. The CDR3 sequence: CASSKQGSTEAFF. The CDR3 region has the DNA TGTGCCAGCAGTAAACAGGGGAGCACTGAAGCTTTCTTT.

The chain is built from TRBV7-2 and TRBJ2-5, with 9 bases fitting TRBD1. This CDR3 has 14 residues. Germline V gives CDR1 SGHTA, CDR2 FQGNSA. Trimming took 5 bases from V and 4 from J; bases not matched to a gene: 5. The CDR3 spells CASSVGQGRETQYF. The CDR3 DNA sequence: TGTGCCAGCAGCGTCGGACAGGGGCGAGAGACCCAGTACTTC.

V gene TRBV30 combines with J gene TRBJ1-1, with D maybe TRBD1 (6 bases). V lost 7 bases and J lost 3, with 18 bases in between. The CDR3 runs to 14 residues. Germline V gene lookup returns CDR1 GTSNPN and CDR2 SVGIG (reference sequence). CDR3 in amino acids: CASESWAGDTEAFF. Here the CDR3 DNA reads TGTGCCTCGGAGTCCTGGGCAGGGGACACTGAAGCTTTCTTT. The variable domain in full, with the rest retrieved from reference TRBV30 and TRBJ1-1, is SQTIHQWPATLVQPVGSPLSLECTVEGTSNPNLYWYRQAAGRGLQLLFYSVGIGQISSEVPQNLSASRPQDRQFILSSKKLLLSDSGFYLCASESWAGDTEAFFGQGTRLTVV.

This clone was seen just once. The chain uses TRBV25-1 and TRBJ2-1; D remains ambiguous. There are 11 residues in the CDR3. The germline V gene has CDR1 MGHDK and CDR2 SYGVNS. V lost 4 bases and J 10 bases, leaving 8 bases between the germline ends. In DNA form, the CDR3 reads TGTGCCAGCAGTGGGTCAGTGGAGCAGTTCTTC. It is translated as CASSGSVEQFF.

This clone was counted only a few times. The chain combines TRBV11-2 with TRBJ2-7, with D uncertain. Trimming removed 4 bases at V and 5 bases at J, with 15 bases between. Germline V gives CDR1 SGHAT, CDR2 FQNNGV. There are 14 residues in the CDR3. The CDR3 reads CASSSQPSSHEQYF. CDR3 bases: TGTGCCAGCAGCTCGCAACCTAGTTCCCACGAGCAGTACTTC.

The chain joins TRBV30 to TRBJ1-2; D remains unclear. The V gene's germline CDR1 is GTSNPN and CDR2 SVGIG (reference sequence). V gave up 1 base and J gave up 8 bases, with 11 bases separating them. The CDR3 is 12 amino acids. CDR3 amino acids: CAWSEGRGGYTF. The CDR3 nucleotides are TGTGCCTGGAGTGAAGGGAGAGGGGGCTACACCTTC. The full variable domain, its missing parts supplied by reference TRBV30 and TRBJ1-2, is SQTIHQWPATLVQPVGSPLSLECTVEGTSNPNLYWYRQAAGRGLQLLFYSVGIGQISSEVPQNLSASRPQDRQFILSSKKLLLSDSGFYLCAWSEGRGGYTFGSGTRLTVV.

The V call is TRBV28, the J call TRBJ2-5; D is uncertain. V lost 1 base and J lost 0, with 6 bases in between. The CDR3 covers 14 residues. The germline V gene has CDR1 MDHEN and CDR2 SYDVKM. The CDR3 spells CASSLLGYQETQYF. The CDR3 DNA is TGTGCCAGCAGTTTATTAGGGTACCAAGAGACCCAGTACTTC.

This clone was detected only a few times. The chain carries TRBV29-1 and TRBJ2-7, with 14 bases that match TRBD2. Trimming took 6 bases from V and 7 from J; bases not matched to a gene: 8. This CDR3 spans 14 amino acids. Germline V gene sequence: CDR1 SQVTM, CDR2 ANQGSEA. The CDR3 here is CSVATSGGAEEQYF. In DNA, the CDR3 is TGCAGCGTGGCGACTAGCGGGGGGGCCGAAGAGCAGTACTTC.

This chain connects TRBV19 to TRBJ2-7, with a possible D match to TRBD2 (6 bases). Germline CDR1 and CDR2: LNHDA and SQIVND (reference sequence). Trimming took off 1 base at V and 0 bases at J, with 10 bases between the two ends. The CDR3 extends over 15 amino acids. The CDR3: CASSIGGTYSYEQYF. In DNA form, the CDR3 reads TGTGCCAGTAGTATAGGGGGGACTTACTCCTACGAGCAGTACTTC.

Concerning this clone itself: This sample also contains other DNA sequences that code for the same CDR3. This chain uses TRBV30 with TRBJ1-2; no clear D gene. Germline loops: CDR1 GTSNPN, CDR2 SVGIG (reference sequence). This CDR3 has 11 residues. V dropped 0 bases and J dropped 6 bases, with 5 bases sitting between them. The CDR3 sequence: CAWSVLDGYTF. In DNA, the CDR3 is TGTGCCTGGAGTGTTTTGGATGGCTACACCTTC.

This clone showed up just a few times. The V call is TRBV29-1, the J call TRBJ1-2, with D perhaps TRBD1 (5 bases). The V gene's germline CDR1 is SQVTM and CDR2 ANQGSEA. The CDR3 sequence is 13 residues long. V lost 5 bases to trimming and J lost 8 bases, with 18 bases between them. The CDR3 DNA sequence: TGCAGCGTTCCCACAGTGGGGCAGGCGGGCTACACCTTC. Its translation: CSVPTVGQAGYTF.

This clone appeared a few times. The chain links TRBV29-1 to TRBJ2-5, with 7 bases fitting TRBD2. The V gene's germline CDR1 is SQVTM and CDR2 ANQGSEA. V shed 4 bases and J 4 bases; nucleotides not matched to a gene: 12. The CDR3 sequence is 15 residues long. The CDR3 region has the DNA TGCAGCGTTGTCAGCTGGGCGGGAGTGGGAGAGACCCAGTACTTC. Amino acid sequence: CSVVSWAGVGETQYF.

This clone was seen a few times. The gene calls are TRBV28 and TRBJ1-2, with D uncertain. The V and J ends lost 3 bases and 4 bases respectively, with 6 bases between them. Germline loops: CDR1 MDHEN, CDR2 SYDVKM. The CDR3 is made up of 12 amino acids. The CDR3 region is CASSLQSYGYTF. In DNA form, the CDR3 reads TGTGCCAGCAGTTTGCAGTCCTATGGCTACACCTTC.

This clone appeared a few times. The CDR3 bases are TGTGCCAGCCAACCCCCCAATCAGCCCCAGCATTTT. Its protein is CASQPPNQPQHF. The gene calls are TRBV28 and TRBJ1-5; D is undetermined. The CDR3 is 12 residues long. In germline, CDR1 is MDHEN, CDR2 SYDVKM. Trimming stripped 8 bases from V and 3 bases from J, with 8 bases between. Combining the CDR3 with reference TRBV28 and TRBJ1-5 gives the whole variable domain DVKVTQSSRYLVKRTGEKVFLECVQDMDHENMFWYRQDPGLGLRLIYFSYDVKMKEKGDIPEGYSVSREKKERFSLILESASTNQTSMYLCASQPPNQPQHFGDGTRLSIL.

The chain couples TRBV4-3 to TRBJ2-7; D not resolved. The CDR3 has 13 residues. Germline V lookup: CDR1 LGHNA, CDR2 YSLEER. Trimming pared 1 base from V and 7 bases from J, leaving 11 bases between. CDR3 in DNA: TGCGCCAGCAGCCAAGGGGAAGGGAATGAGCAGTACTTC. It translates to CASSQGEGNEQYF.

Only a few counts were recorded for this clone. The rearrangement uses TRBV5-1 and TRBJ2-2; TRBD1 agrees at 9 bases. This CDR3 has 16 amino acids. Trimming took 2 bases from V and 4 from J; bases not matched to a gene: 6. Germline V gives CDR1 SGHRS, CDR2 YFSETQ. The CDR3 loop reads CASSLWTGESTGELFF. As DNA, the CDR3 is TGCGCCAGCAGCTTATGGACAGGGGAGAGCACCGGGGAGCTGTTTTTT.

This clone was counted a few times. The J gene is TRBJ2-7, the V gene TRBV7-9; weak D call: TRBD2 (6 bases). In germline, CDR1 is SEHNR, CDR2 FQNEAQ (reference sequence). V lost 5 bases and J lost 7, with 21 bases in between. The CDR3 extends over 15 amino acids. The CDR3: CASSPRALARREQYF. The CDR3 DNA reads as TGTGCCAGCAGCCCCCGGGCCCTAGCGCGGAGAGAGCAGTACTTC.

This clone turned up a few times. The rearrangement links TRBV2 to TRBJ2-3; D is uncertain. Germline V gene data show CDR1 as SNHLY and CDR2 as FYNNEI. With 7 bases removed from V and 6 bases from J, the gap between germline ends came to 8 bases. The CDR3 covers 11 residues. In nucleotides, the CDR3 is TGTGCCAGCAATTTCTTGGATACGCAGTATTTT. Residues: CASNFLDTQYF.

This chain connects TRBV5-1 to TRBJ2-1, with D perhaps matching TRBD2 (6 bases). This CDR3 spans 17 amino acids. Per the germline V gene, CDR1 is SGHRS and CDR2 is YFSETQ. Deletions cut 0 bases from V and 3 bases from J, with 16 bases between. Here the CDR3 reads CASSLASVTRGYNEQFF. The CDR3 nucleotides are TGCGCCAGCAGCTTGGCGTCTGTGACTAGGGGCTACAATGAGCAGTTCTTC.